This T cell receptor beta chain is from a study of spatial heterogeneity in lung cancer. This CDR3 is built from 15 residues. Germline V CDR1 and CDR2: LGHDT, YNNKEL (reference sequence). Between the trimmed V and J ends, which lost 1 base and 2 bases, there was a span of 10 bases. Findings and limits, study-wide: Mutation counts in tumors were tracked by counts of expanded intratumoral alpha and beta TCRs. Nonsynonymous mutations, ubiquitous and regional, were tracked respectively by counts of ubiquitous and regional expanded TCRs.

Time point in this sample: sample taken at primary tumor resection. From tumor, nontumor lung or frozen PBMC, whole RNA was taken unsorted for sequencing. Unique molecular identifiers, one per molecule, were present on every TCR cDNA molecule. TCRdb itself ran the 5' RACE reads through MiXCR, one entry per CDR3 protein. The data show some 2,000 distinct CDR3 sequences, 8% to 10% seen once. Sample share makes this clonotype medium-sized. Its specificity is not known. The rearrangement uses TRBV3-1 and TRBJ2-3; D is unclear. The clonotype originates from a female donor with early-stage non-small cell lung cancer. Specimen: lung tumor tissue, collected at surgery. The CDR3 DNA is TGTGCCAGCAGCCAAGTAAGGAGCCACACAGATACGCAGTATTTT. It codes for CASSQVRSHTDTQYF.